The rows below give T cell receptor beta chains drawn from one sample of a study of control samples from healthy donors and cancer patients. Assay: immunoSEQ multiplex PCR; the TCRdb copy retains only in-frame clones and omits some. The table lists around 82,000 clones, 80% to 90% of them singletons, with about a fifth in the top ten. The material sequenced was blood. The receptors derive from a man aged 45 to 65 in good health. Each CDR3 is given with its conserved first and last residue. A D gene is named only where the DNA matches it firmly. Some rows mark clone size as missing; the rest say once, few, many or name a class of expanded clone.

V	size	J	D	CDR3	DNA
TRBV7-7	.	TRBJ2-1	.	CASSLGPGEYNEQFF	TGTGCCAGCAGCTTAGGGCCAGGGGAATACAATGAGCAGTTCTTC
TRBV19	.	TRBJ1-6	.	CASNRRGDNSPLHF	TGTGCCAGTAACCGGCGAGGGGATAATTCACCCCTCCACTTT
TRBV7-2	.	TRBJ1-5	.	CASSLALTVYSNQPQHF	TGTGCCAGCAGCTTAGCGCTAACGGTTTATAGCAATCAGCCCCAGCATTTT
TRBV19	once	TRBJ2-1	TRBD2	CASSRYRTSGYNEQFF	TGTGCCAGTAGTCGATATCGGACTAGCGGTTACAATGAGCAGTTCTTC
TRBV2	once	TRBJ1-2	.	CASPAKDWDF	TGTGCCAGCCCAGCCAAGGACTGGGACTTC
TRBV5-4	.	TRBJ2-5	.	CASSLEGRQETQYF	TGTGCCAGCAGCTTGGAAGGGAGGCAAGAGACCCAGTACTTC
TRBV4-3	.	TRBJ1-1	.	CASSQGEAEPTEAFF	TGCGCCAGCAGCCAAGGGGAAGCCGAACCCACTGAAGCTTTCTTT
TRBV3-1/TRBV3-2	.	TRBJ1-6	TRBD1	CASSARGQGDSPLHF	TGTGCCAGCAGCGCGAGGGGACAGGGTGATTCACCCCTCCACTTT
TRBV4-1	.	TRBJ2-1	.	CASSQDLGDNNEQFF	TGCGCCAGCAGCCAAGATCTCGGGGACAATAATGAGCAGTTCTTC
TRBV9	.	TRBJ2-2	.	CASSEAGWRGRGTGELFF	TGTGCCAGCAGCGAAGCGGGGTGGAGGGGGCGCGGCACCGGGGAGCTGTTTTTT
TRBV24-1	.	TRBJ1-2	.	CATSDPGTVDNYGYTF	TGTGCCACCAGTGACCCAGGCACAGTTGATAACTATGGCTACACCTTC
TRBV24-1	.	TRBJ2-2	TRBD1	CATSDSGTGSGTGELFF	TGTGCCACCAGTGATTCCGGGACAGGGAGCGGCACCGGGGAGCTGTTTTTT
TRBV10-2	.	TRBJ1-1	.	CASSDRGAHAFF	TGCGCCAGCAGTGACCGGGGGGCGCATGCTTTCTTT
TRBV11-2	.	TRBJ2-5	.	CASSSDRDQETQYF	TGTGCCAGCAGCTCCGACCGTGACCAAGAGACCCAGTACTTC
TRBV6-5	.	TRBJ1-1	TRBD1	CASSYGTGALNTEAFF	TGTGCCAGCAGTTACGGGACAGGGGCGTTGAACACTGAAGCTTTCTTT
TRBV7-3	.	TRBJ2-3	.	CASSPGTVKADTQYF	TGTGCCAGCAGCCCGGGAACTGTGAAGGCAGATACGCAGTATTTT
TRBV9	.	TRBJ1-4	TRBD1	CASSGGTGYEKLFF	TGTGCCAGCAGCGGCGGGACAGGGTATGAAAAACTGTTTTTT
TRBV3-1/TRBV3-2	.	TRBJ1-2	.	CASSHVGQRGIAYGYTF	TGTGCCAGCAGCCACGTCGGACAGAGAGGGATAGCCTATGGCTACACCTTC
TRBV5-1	.	TRBJ2-3	TRBD1	CASSLVGQGMPDTQYF	TGCGCCAGCAGCTTGGTGGGACAGGGGATGCCAGATACGCAGTATTTT
TRBV11-2	.	TRBJ2-1	.	CASSPSGPYNEQFF	TGTGCCAGCAGCCCGTCCGGACCCTACAATGAGCAGTTCTTC
TRBV10-3	.	TRBJ2-3	TRBD1	CAISRGQGPTDTQYF	TGTGCCATCAGTAGGGGACAGGGGCCCACAGATACGCAGTATTTT
TRBV18	.	TRBJ2-2	TRBD1	CASSLLMAGGGTTNTGELFF	TGTGCCAGCTCCCTCCTTATGGCAGGGGGCGGAACAACGAACACCGGGGAGCTGTTTTTT
TRBV5-6	once	TRBJ1-1	.	CASSLRTATEAFF	TGTGCCAGCAGCTTAAGGACAGCCACTGAAGCTTTCTTT
TRBV24-1	.	TRBJ2-1	TRBD2	CATRGTSGGWNEQFF	TGTGCCACCCGAGGGACTAGCGGGGGATGGAATGAGCAGTTCTTC
TRBV13	.	TRBJ2-3	.	CASSLGGRGTDTQYF	TGTGCCAGCAGCTTAGGTGGGAGGGGGACAGATACGCAGTATTTT
TRBV28	few	TRBJ1-1	TRBD1	CASSLGTGGETEAFF	TGTGCCAGCAGTTTGGGGACAGGTGGAGAAACTGAAGCTTTCTTT
TRBV5-4	few	TRBJ1-1	TRBD1	CASSLRGGPEAFF	TGTGCCAGCAGCTTAAGAGGGGGCCCTGAAGCTTTCTTT
TRBV2	.	TRBJ1-6	.	CASSDPGSPLHF	TGTGCCAGCAGTGATCCTGGTTCACCCCTCCACTTT
TRBV28	.	TRBJ2-2	.	CASIGGRVTGELFF	TGTGCCAGCATTGGGGGGCGCGTCACCGGGGAGCTGTTTTTT
TRBV28	.	TRBJ2-2	.	CASSSPGGQNTGELFF	TGTGCCAGCAGTTCCCCCGGGGGCCAGAACACCGGGGAGCTGTTTTTT
TRBV19	.	TRBJ2-3	TRBD1	CASSIDRTGVGTDTQYF	TGTGCCAGTAGTATAGATCGTACAGGGGTTGGCACAGATACGCAGTATTTT
TRBV6-4	once	TRBJ1-3	.	CASSDGVVSGNTIYF	TGTGCCAGCAGTGACGGGGTTGTCTCTGGAAACACCATATATTTT
TRBV7-2	.	TRBJ1-5	TRBD1	CASSLTGQGSNQPQHF	TGTGCCAGCAGCTTAACAGGACAGGGTTCCAATCAGCCCCAGCATTTT
TRBV19	.	TRBJ2-5	.	CASSDSGGSGETQYF	TGTGCCAGTAGTGACTCAGGAGGCTCGGGAGAGACCCAGTACTTC
TRBV7-8	few	TRBJ2-5	TRBD2	CASSFRLAGQETQYF	TGTGCCAGCAGCTTTAGGCTAGCGGGGCAAGAGACCCAGTACTTC
TRBV19	.	TRBJ2-3	TRBD2	CASSFSRLAQTQYF	TGTGCCAGTAGTTTCTCCCGACTAGCCCAAACGCAGTATTTT
TRBV4-2	.	TRBJ2-1	TRBD2	CASSFSTSGTGNEQFF	TGTGCCAGCAGCTTCTCCACTAGCGGGACGGGCAATGAGCAGTTCTTC
TRBV13	once	TRBJ2-1	.	CASSFGRGSYNEQFF	TGTGCCAGCAGTTTCGGTAGGGGGTCCTACAATGAGCAGTTCTTC
TRBV9	.	TRBJ2-1	.	CASSAPDGYNEQFF	TGTGCCAGCAGCGCACCTGACGGTTACAATGAGCAGTTCTTC
TRBV7-3	.	TRBJ1-1	TRBD1	CASSLKRDRGTEAFF	TGTGCCAGCAGCTTAAAAAGGGACAGGGGCACTGAAGCTTTCTTT
TRBV11-3	.	TRBJ1-1	.	CASSLRTPEAFF	TGTGCCAGCAGCTTACGGACGCCTGAAGCTTTCTTT
TRBV15	.	TRBJ2-3	.	CATSRAGVGDTQYF	TGTGCCACCAGCAGGGCTGGAGTAGGAGATACGCAGTATTTT
TRBV10-1	.	TRBJ2-3	.	CASSLGMRADTQYF	TGCGCCAGCAGTTTAGGGATGAGGGCAGATACGCAGTATTTT
TRBV5-5	.	TRBJ2-7	.	CASSLESPHEQYF	TGTGCCAGCAGCTTGGAATCCCCTCACGAGCAGTACTTC
TRBV5-1	.	TRBJ1-1	.	CASSQAGGNTEAFF	TGCGCCAGCAGCCAGGCGGGGGGGAACACTGAAGCTTTCTTT
TRBV7-3	.	TRBJ2-1	TRBD2	CASSPSSGGYNEQFF	TGTGCCAGCAGCCCTTCTAGCGGGGGCTACAATGAGCAGTTCTTC
TRBV2	.	TRBJ1-3	.	CASTPGGNGNTIYF	TGTGCCAGCACCCCTGGGGGGAACGGAAACACCATATATTTT
TRBV7-9	.	TRBJ1-2	.	CASSRDNSGGYTF	TGTGCCAGCAGCCGCGACAACTCCGGCGGCTACACCTTC
TRBV6-6	.	TRBJ2-5	TRBD1	CASRKQGAETQYF	TGTGCCAGCAGGAAACAGGGGGCGGAGACCCAGTACTTC
TRBV2	.	TRBJ1-2	.	CASSAQGAGYGYTF	TGTGCCAGCAGCGCACAGGGAGCAGGGTATGGCTACACCTTC
TRBV5-6	.	TRBJ1-1	.	CASSLVGMNTEAFF	TGTGCCAGCAGCTTGGTTGGAATGAACACTGAAGCTTTCTTT
TRBV14	once	TRBJ2-1	.	CASSQDFGGTAYNEQFF	TGTGCCAGCAGCCAAGATTTCGGCGGTACTGCCTACAATGAGCAGTTCTTC
TRBV5-4	.	TRBJ1-5	.	CASSSPNQPQHF	TGTGCCAGCAGCTCTCCTAATCAGCCCCAGCATTTT
TRBV5-1	.	TRBJ1-3	.	CASSWGLQSSGNTIYF	TGCGCCAGCAGCTGGGGGCTCCAATCCTCTGGAAACACCATATATTTT
TRBV27	.	TRBJ2-3	.	CASSQRLDTQYF	TGTGCCAGCAGTCAACGTTTAGATACGCAGTATTTT
TRBV2	.	TRBJ2-7	.	CASRKEAEEQYF	TGTGCCAGCAGGAAGGAGGCGGAAGAGCAGTACTTC
TRBV6-5	.	TRBJ2-1	TRBD2	CASLAGSSYNEQFF	TGTGCCAGCCTAGCGGGATCTAGCTACAATGAGCAGTTCTTC
TRBV11-3	few	TRBJ2-3	TRBD1	CASSLGTGLSDTQYF	TGTGCCAGCAGCCTCGGGACAGGATTATCAGATACGCAGTATTTT